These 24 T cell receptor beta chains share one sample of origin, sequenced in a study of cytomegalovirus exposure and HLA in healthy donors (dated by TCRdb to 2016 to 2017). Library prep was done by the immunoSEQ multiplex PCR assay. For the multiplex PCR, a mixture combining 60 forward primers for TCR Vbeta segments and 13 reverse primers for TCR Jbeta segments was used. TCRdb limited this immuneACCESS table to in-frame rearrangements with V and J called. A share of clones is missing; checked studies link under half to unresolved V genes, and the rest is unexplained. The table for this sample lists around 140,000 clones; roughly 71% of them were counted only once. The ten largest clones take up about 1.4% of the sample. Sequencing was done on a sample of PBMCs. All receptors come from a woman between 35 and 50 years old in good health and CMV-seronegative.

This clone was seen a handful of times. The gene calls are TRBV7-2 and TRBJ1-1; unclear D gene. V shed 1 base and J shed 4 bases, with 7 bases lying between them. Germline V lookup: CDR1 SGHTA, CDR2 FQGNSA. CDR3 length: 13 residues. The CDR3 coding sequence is TGTGCCAGCAGCTTAGAGATCAGCACTGAAGCTTTCTTT. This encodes CASSLEISTEAFF. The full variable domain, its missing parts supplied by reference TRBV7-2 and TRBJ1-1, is GAGVSQSPSNKVTEKGKDVELRCDPISGHTALYWYRQSLGQGLEFLIYFQGNSAPDKSGLPSDRFSAERTGGSVSTLTIQRTQQEDSAVYLCASSLEISTEAFFGQGTRLTVV.

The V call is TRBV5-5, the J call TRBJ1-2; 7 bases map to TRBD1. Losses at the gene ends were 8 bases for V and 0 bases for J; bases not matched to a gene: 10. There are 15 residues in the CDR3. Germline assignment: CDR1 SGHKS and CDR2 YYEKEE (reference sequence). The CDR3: CASLRGETSNYGYTF. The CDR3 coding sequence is TGTGCCAGTCTCAGGGGGGAGACCTCTAACTATGGCTACACCTTC.

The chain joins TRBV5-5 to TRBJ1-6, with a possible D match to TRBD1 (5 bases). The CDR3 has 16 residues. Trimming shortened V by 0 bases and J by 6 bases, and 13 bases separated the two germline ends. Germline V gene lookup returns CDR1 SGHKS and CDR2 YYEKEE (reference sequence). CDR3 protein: CASSLDPTGSNSPLHF. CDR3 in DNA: TGTGCCAGCAGCTTGGACCCAACAGGCTCTAATTCACCCCTCCACTTT.

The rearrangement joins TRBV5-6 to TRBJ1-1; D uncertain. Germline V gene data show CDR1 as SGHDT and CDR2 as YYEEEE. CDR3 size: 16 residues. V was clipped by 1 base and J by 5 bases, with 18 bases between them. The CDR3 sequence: CASSLRGRLWQTEAFF. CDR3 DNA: TGTGCCAGCAGCTTGAGAGGGAGGTTGTGGCAGACTGAAGCTTTCTTT.

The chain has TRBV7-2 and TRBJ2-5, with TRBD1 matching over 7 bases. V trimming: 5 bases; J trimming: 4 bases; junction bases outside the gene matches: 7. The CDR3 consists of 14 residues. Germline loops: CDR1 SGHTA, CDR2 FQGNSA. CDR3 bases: TGTGCCAGCAGCAGACAGGGAAACCGAGAGACCCAGTACTTC. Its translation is CASSRQGNRETQYF.

As DNA, the CDR3 is TGTGCCAGCACAAGAGCTCGACAGGGCGGTGGCTACACCTTC. Translating it yields CASTRARQGGGYTF. The chain is built from TRBV2 and TRBJ1-2; 7 bases fit TRBD1. Germline V gives CDR1 SNHLY, CDR2 FYNNEI. With 7 bases clipped from V and 7 bases from J, the junction kept 12 bases outside the gene matches. This CDR3 has 14 residues.

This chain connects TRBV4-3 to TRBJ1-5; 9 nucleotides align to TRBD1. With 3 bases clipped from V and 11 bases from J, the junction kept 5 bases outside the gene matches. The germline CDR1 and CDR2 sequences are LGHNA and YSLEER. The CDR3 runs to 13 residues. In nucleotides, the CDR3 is TGCGCCAGCAGCCATGGGACAGGGAGGACCCAGCATTTT. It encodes CASSHGTGRTQHF.

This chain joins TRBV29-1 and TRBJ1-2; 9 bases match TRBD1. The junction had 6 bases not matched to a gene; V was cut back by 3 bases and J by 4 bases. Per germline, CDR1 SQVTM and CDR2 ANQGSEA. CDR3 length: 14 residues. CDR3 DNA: TGCAGCGTTGATAGAACAGGGGGCCCCTATGGCTACACCTTC. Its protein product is CSVDRTGGPYGYTF.

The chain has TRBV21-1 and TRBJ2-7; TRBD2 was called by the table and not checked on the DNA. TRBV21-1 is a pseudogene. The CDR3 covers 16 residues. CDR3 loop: CASSKDTSGGAIEQYF. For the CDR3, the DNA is TGTGCCAGCAGCAAAGACACTAGCGGGGGGGCCATCGAGCAGTACTTC.

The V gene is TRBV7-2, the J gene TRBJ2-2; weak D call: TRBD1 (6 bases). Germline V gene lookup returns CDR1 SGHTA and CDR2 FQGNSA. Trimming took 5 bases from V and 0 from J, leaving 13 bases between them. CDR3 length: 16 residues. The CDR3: CASSRGQPSNTGELFF. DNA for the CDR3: TGTGCCAGCAGCCGAGGACAGCCTTCGAACACCGGGGAGCTGTTTTTT.

CDR3 sequence reads: CASSLDLYEQYF. DNA for the CDR3: TGTGCCAGCAGCTTAGACTTGTACGAGCAGTACTTC. The genes are TRBV7-9 and TRBJ2-7; D is unclear. Germline lookup yields CDR1 SEHNR and CDR2 FQNEAQ (reference sequence). The CDR3 has 12 residues. Deletions cut 1 base from V and 4 bases from J, with 5 bases between.

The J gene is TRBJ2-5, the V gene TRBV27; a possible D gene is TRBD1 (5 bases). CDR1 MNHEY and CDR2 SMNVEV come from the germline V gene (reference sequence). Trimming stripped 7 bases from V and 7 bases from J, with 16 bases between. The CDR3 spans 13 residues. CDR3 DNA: TGTGCCAGCACCTGGGGCCCTCGTGGGACCCAGTACTTC. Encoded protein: CASTWGPRGTQYF.

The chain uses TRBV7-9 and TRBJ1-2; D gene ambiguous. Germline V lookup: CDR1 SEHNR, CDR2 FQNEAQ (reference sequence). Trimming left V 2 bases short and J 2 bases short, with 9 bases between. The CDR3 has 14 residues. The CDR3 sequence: CASSLSEGNYGYTF. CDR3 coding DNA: TGTGCCAGCAGCTTATCGGAGGGAAACTATGGCTACACCTTC.

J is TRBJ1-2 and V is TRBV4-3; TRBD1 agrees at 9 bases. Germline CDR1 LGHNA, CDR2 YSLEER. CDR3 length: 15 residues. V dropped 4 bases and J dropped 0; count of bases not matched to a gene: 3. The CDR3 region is CASSPTGGSNYGYTF. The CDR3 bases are TGCGCCAGCAGCCCGACAGGGGGATCTAACTATGGCTACACCTTC.

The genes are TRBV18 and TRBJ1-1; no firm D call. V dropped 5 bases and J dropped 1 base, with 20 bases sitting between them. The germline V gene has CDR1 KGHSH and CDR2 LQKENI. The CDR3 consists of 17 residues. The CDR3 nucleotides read TGTGCCAGCTCAACAAGAATTGGCCCAGACTGGAACACTGAAGCTTTCTTT. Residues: CASSTRIGPDWNTEAFF.

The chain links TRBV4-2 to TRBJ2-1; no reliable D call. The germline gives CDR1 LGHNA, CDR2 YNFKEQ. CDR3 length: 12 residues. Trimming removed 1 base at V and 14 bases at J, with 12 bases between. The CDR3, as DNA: TGTGCCAGCAGCCAAGGAGGTACTCCGGAGTTCTTC. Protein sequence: CASSQGGTPEFF.

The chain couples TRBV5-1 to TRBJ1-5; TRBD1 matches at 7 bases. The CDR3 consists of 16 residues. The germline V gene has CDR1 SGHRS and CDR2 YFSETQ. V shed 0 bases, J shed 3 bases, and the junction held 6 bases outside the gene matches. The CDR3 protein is CASSLGGTAFNQPQHF. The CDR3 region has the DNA TGCGCCAGCAGCTTGGGGGGGACAGCTTTCAATCAGCCCCAGCATTTT.

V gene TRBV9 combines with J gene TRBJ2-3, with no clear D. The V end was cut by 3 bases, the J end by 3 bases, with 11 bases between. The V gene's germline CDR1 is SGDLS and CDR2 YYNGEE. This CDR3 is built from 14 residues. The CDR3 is CASSASPGTDTQYF. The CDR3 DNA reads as TGTGCCAGCAGCGCATCCCCCGGGACAGATACGCAGTATTTT. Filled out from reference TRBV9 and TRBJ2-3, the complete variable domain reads DSGVTQTPKHLITATGQRVTLRCSPRSGDLSVYWYQQSLDQGLQFLIQYYNGEERAKGNILERFSAQQFPDLHSELNLSSLELGDSALYFCASSASPGTDTQYFGPGTRLTVL.

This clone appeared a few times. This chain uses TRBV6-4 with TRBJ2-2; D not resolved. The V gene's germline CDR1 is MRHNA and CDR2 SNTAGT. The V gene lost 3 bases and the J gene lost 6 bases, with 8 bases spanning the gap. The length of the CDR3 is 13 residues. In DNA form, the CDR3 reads TGTGCCAGCAGTGAAAGCGTACCCGGGGAGCTGTTTTTT. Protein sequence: CASSESVPGELFF.

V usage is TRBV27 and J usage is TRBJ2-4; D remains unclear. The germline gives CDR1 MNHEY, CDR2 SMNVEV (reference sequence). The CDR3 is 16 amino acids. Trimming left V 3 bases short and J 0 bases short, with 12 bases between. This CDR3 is CASSFSPELAKNIQYF. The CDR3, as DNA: TGTGCCAGCAGTTTTAGCCCAGAACTAGCCAAAAACATTCAGTACTTC.

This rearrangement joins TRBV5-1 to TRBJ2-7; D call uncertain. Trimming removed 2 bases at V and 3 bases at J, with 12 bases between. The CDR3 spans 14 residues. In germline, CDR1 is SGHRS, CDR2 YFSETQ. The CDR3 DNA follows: TGCGCCAGCAGCTTTTCCAACGCAGGCTACGAGCAGTACTTC. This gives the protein CASSFSNAGYEQYF.

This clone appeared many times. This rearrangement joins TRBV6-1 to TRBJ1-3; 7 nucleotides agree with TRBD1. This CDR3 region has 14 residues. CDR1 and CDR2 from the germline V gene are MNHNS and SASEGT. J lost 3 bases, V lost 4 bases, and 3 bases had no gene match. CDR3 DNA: TGTGCCAGCAGTGCGCAGGGGGGTGGAAACACCATATATTTT. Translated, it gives CASSAQGGGNTIYF.

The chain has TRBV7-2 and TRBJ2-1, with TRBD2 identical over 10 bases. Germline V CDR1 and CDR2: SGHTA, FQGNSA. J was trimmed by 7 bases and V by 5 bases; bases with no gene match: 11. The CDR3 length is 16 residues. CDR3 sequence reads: CASSTRERGGWNEQFF. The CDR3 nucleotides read TGTGCCAGCAGCACCCGCGAGCGGGGGGGCTGGAATGAGCAGTTCTTC.

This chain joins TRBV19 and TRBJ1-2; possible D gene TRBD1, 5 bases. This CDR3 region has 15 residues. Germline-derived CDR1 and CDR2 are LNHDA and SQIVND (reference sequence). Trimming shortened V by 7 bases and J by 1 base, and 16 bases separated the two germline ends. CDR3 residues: CASTSTALDNYGYTF. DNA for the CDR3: TGTGCCAGTACCTCGACAGCCCTTGATAACTATGGCTACACCTTC. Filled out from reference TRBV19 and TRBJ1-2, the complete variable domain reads DGGITQSPKYLFRKEGQNVTLSCEQNLNHDAMYWYRQDPGQGLRLIYYSQIVNDFQKGDIAEGYSVSREKKESFPLTVTSAQKNPTAFYLCASTSTALDNYGYTFGSGTRLTVV.